The 28 T cell receptor beta chains in this list originate from one sample, sequenced in a study of cytomegalovirus exposure and HLA in healthy donors. Researchers ran the PCR with 60 Vbeta and 13 Jbeta primers. Generated by immunoSEQ multiplex PCR, the TCRdb table keeps only in-frame clones and is missing some. The listing records about 160,000 clones. Sequencing used PBMCs. The receptors were sampled from a man aged 30 to 39 in good health and CMV-seronegative.

The rearrangement links TRBV10-3 to TRBJ1-5, with a weak D call TRBD1 (5 bases). The CDR3 length is 17 residues. Germline V gene data show CDR1 as ENHRY and CDR2 as SYGVKD. The germline V and J ends were trimmed by 2 bases and 7 bases, with 21 bases remaining between them. The CDR3 nucleotides read TGTGCCATCAGTGAGAAGGTCCCCACGGCCGGGGGGCAGCCCCAGCATTTT. It translates to CAISEKVPTAGGQPQHF.

The CDR3: CASSRPGQGYNEQFF. The CDR3 DNA sequence: TGTGCCAGCAGCAGACCGGGACAAGGCTACAATGAGCAGTTCTTC. The chain couples TRBV27 to TRBJ2-1; the D gene is possibly TRBD1 (6 bases). This CDR3 is built from 15 residues. The V gene lost 6 bases and the J gene lost 3 bases, with 15 bases spanning the gap. Germline V gives CDR1 MNHEY, CDR2 SMNVEV (reference sequence).

The chain recombines TRBV28 with TRBJ1-5, with D possibly TRBD1 on 6 matching bases. The V gene's germline CDR1 is MDHEN and CDR2 SYDVKM. The V and J ends lost 6 bases and 1 base respectively, with 19 bases between them. This CDR3 is built from 17 residues. CDR3 sequence (DNA): TGTGCCAGCAGAGGACAGACAATAAGGAAGAGCAATCAGCCCCAGCATTTT. It codes for CASRGQTIRKSNQPQHF.

V is TRBV18 and J is TRBJ1-1; TRBD1 aligns across 7 bases. Germline V gene data show CDR1 as KGHSH and CDR2 as LQKENI. With 3 bases clipped from V and 2 bases from J, the junction kept 6 bases outside the gene matches. The CDR3 totals 15 residues. The CDR3: CASSPLKGANTEAFF. DNA for the CDR3: TGTGCCAGCTCACCCCTCAAGGGGGCTAACACTGAAGCTTTCTTT.

The chain has TRBV19 and TRBJ1-5; no clear D gene. This CDR3 contains 13 residues. V shed 1 base and J shed 9 bases, with 10 bases lying between them. The germline V gene encodes CDR1 LNHDA and CDR2 SQIVND (reference sequence). DNA of the CDR3: TGTGCCAGTAGTATAGGTTACAACCGGCCCCAGCATTTT. Residues: CASSIGYNRPQHF. Filled out from reference TRBV19 and TRBJ1-5, the complete variable domain reads DGGITQSPKYLFRKEGQNVTLSCEQNLNHDAMYWYRQDPGQGLRLIYYSQIVNDFQKGDIAEGYSVSREKKESFPLTVTSAQKNPTAFYLCASSIGYNRPQHFGDGTRLSIL.

This chain uses TRBV10-2 with TRBJ2-7; perhaps TRBD1 as D (6 bases). This CDR3 is 14 amino acids long. Germline values: CDR1 WSHSY, CDR2 SAAADI. Trimming pared 2 bases from V and 3 bases from J, leaving 11 bases between. The CDR3 here is CASSERDRIYEQYF. CDR3 DNA sequence: TGCGCCAGCAGTGAGCGCGACAGGATCTACGAGCAGTACTTC.

The genes are TRBV25-1 and TRBJ1-2; a possible D gene is TRBD1 (5 bases). Trimming pared 2 bases from V and 2 bases from J, leaving 9 bases between. Germline V lookup: CDR1 MGHDK, CDR2 SYGVNS. CDR3 length: 14 residues. CDR3 amino acids: CASSETGENYGYTF. CDR3 DNA sequence: TGTGCCAGCAGTGAAACGGGGGAAAACTATGGCTACACCTTC.

This sequence joins TRBV10-1 and TRBJ2-1, with TRBD2 matching 10 bases. V shed 4 bases, J shed 7 bases, and the junction held 4 bases outside the gene matches. The CDR3 sequence is 14 residues long. Germline CDR1 WNHNN, CDR2 SYGVQD (reference sequence). DNA for the CDR3: TGCGCCAGCAGTGCCAGCGGGAGGGCAAATGAGCAGTTCTTC. The encoded protein is CASSASGRANEQFF.

This chain connects TRBV19 to TRBJ2-4, with D tentatively TRBD2 (6 bases). The V and J ends lost 3 bases and 0 bases respectively, with 15 bases between them. The germline V gene encodes CDR1 LNHDA and CDR2 SQIVND (reference sequence). The CDR3 length is 17 residues. The CDR3 DNA reads as TGTGCCAGTAGTATCGGTGCAGGGACTCTAGCCAAAAACATTCAGTACTTC. It yields the protein CASSIGAGTLAKNIQYF.

On this clone: At one boundary the junction diverges from the germline segment, which might be a read error. V is TRBV4-1 and J is TRBJ2-7, with TRBD2 identical over 12 bases. Germline-derived CDR1 and CDR2 are MGHRA and YSYEKL. The CDR3 is made up of 15 amino acids. CDR3: CASSPRGLAGREQCF. The CDR3 nucleotides read TGCGCCAGCAGCCCCCGCGGACTAGCGGGACGGGAGCAGTGCTTC.

The rearrangement joins TRBV19 to TRBJ2-5; 8 nucleotides match TRBD1. CDR3 length equals 13 residues. Trimming took 8 bases from V and 0 from J; bases not matched to a gene: 2. CDR1 and CDR2 (germline): LNHDA, SQIVND (reference sequence). The CDR3 bases are TGTGCCAGTTCGGGACAGGACCAAGAGACCCAGTACTTC. This codes for CASSGQDQETQYF.

The chain carries TRBV2 and TRBJ1-2, with TRBD1 as a possible D gene (6 bases). V was cut by 2 bases and J by 7 bases, with 17 bases left in between. Germline V gene data show CDR1 as SNHLY and CDR2 as FYNNEI. This CDR3 is 15 amino acids long. The CDR3 DNA is TGTGCCAGCAGTGAAAGTTCCAGGGGAACAGGTGGCTACACCTTC. Protein: CASSESSRGTGGYTF.

The rearrangement uses TRBV7-2 and TRBJ1-1, with TRBD1 identical over 8 bases. J lost 6 bases, V lost 5 bases, and 14 bases had no gene match. The CDR3 totals 16 residues. Germline CDR1 reads SGHTA; CDR2 reads FQGNSA. CDR3: CASSVTGTGSWAEAFF. In DNA, the CDR3 is TGTGCCAGCAGCGTCACCGGGACAGGCTCCTGGGCTGAAGCTTTCTTT.

CDR3 bases: TGTGCCAGTAAACAGGGGTCCGGGGGCACTGAAGCTTTCTTT. Protein: CASKQGSGGTEAFF. This chain links TRBV18 with TRBJ1-1; 7 bases are shared with TRBD1. This CDR3 contains 14 residues. V trimming: 9 bases; J trimming: 4 bases; junction bases outside the gene matches: 11. CDR1 and CDR2 from the germline V gene are KGHSH and LQKENI.

The J gene is TRBJ1-1, the V gene TRBV5-4, with TRBD1 as a possible D gene (5 bases). Between the trimmed V and J ends, which lost 4 bases and 1 base, there was a span of 14 bases. In germline, CDR1 is SGHNT, CDR2 YYREEE (reference sequence). This CDR3 contains 15 residues. In DNA, the CDR3 is TGTGCCAGCAGCCCGGGGGGGAACCAGAACACTGAAGCTTTCTTT. Protein product: CASSPGGNQNTEAFF.

This rearrangement joins TRBV28 to TRBJ1-2, with 11 bases fitting TRBD1. V trimming: 5 bases; J trimming: 1 base; junction bases outside the gene matches: 6. CDR3 length: 16 amino acids. Germline V gives CDR1 MDHEN, CDR2 SYDVKM. Written as DNA, the CDR3 is TGTGCCAGCAGTCAAGCGGACAGGGGGCTTAACTATGGCTACACCTTC. Translated, it gives CASSQADRGLNYGYTF.

The J gene is TRBJ1-1, the V gene TRBV18; possibly TRBD1 for D (6 bases). CDR1 is KGHSH and CDR2 is LQKENI in the germline V gene. The CDR3 runs to 13 residues. V dropped 5 bases and J dropped 0 bases, with 7 bases sitting between them. CDR3 bases: TGTGCCAGCTCAGGGACACTGAACACTGAAGCTTTCTTT. This sequence encodes CASSGTLNTEAFF.

This chain uses TRBV18 with TRBJ2-1, with D perhaps TRBD2 (6 bases). V was pared by 5 bases and J by 3 bases, with 8 bases between. Germline lookup yields CDR1 KGHSH and CDR2 LQKENI. The CDR3 loop spans 13 amino acids. CDR3 residues: CASSSSGYNEQFF. The CDR3 region has the DNA TGTGCCAGCTCAAGTAGCGGCTACAATGAGCAGTTCTTC.

This sequence joins TRBV7-9 and TRBJ1-6; D is unclear. Germline V gene lookup returns CDR1 SEHNR and CDR2 FQNEAQ (reference sequence). The CDR3 contains 14 residues. Trimming took 1 base from V and 10 from J, leaving 11 bases between them. CDR3 sequence: CASSLVDARSPLHF. The CDR3 DNA reads as TGTGCCAGCAGCTTAGTTGATGCCAGGTCACCCCTCCACTTT.

The chain recombines TRBV9 with TRBJ1-4, with 8 bases that match TRBD1. The trim removed 4 bases at V and 0 bases at J, leaving 11 bases unmatched. Germline CDR1 is SGDLS and CDR2 is YYNGEE. This CDR3 spans 18 amino acids. CDR3 nucleotides: TGTGCCAGCAGCAAAGCTACAGGGGGTTATGCAACTAATGAAAAACTGTTTTTT. Protein sequence: CASSKATGGYATNEKLFF.

The chain joins TRBV5-1 to TRBJ1-4; no reliable D call. Trimming took off 0 bases at V and 6 bases at J, with 9 bases between the two ends. The CDR3 runs to 14 residues. Germline-derived CDR1 and CDR2 are SGHRS and YFSETQ. Here the CDR3 reads CASSLAVSDEKLFF. CDR3 sequence (DNA): TGCGCCAGCAGCTTGGCCGTGAGCGATGAAAAACTGTTTTTT.

This chain uses TRBV7-9 with TRBJ2-3, with D possibly matching TRBD2 (6 bases). V lost 0 bases and J 0 bases, leaving 7 bases between the germline ends. The CDR3 totals 15 residues. Germline values: CDR1 SEHNR, CDR2 FQNEAQ (reference sequence). CDR3 in amino acids: CASSLARGSTDTQYF. Here the CDR3 DNA reads TGTGCCAGCAGCTTAGCGCGGGGTAGCACAGATACGCAGTATTTT.

The chain has TRBV10-1 and TRBJ1-1, with a tentative D call TRBD1 (6 bases). V shed 7 bases and J shed 2 bases, with 14 bases lying between them. This CDR3 has 14 residues. Germline-derived CDR1 and CDR2 are WNHNN and SYGVQD (reference sequence). This CDR3 is CASKETGPNTEAFF. For the CDR3, the DNA is TGCGCCAGCAAAGAGACAGGCCCCAACACTGAAGCTTTCTTT.

The genes are TRBV6-1 and TRBJ1-3; unclear D gene. Germline V gene lookup returns CDR1 MNHNS and CDR2 SASEGT. The V end was cut by 1 base, the J end by 0 bases, with 4 bases between. The CDR3 covers 14 residues. The CDR3 region has the DNA TGTGCCAGCAGTGAAGGCAGCTCTGGAAACACCATATATTTT. Its translation: CASSEGSSGNTIYF.

This sequence joins TRBV6-5 and TRBJ1-5; D ambiguous. Trimming took off 5 bases at V and 3 bases at J, with 8 bases between the two ends. The CDR3 sequence is 13 residues long. Germline CDR1 MNHEY, CDR2 SVGAGI. CDR3 in DNA: TGTGCCAGCAGTCCTAGATACAATCAGCCCCAGCATTTT. Its translation: CASSPRYNQPQHF.

The chain couples TRBV6-5 to TRBJ2-7; 10 nucleotides align to TRBD2. The CDR3 length is 15 residues. CDR1 is MNHEY, CDR2 SVGAGI, per germline. The J segment lost 3 bases and the V segment lost 6 bases, leaving 8 bases of the junction unmatched. CDR3 residues: CASRLSGRAGYEQYF. The DNA for the CDR3 is TGTGCCAGCAGATTGAGCGGGAGGGCTGGCTACGAGCAGTACTTC.

The chain couples TRBV5-4 to TRBJ2-2, with TRBD2 matching 12 bases. Germline assignment: CDR1 SGHNT and CDR2 YYREEE (reference sequence). The CDR3 runs to 15 residues. The V and J ends lost 5 bases and 5 bases, in that order; junction bases with no gene match: 4. CDR3 amino acids: CASSGTSGWTGELFF. The CDR3 region has the DNA TGTGCCAGCAGTGGGACTAGCGGGTGGACCGGGGAGCTGTTTTTT. Complete variable domain (other parts from reference TRBV5-4 and TRBJ2-2): ETGVTQSPTHLIKTRGQQVTLRCSSQSGHNTVSWYQQALGQGPQFIFQYYREEENGRGNFPPRFSGLQFPNYSSELNVNALELDDSALYLCASSGTSGWTGELFFGEGSRLTVL.

The chain couples TRBV11-2 to TRBJ2-7; weak D call: TRBD2 (6 bases). The V gene's germline CDR1 is SGHAT and CDR2 FQNNGV. CDR3 size: 14 residues. Trimming left V 5 bases short and J 2 bases short, with 13 bases between. In DNA, the CDR3 is TGTGCCAGCAGCACGGTCGGGGGTACCTACGAGCAGTACTTC. Translating it yields CASSTVGGTYEQYF. The whole variable domain, filled in from reference TRBV11-2 and TRBJ2-7, reads EAGVAQSPRYKIIEKRQSVAFWCNPISGHATLYWYQQILGQGPKLLIQFQNNGVVDDSQLPKDRFSAERLKGVDSTLKIQPAKLEDSAVYLCASSTVGGTYEQYFGPGTRLTVT.